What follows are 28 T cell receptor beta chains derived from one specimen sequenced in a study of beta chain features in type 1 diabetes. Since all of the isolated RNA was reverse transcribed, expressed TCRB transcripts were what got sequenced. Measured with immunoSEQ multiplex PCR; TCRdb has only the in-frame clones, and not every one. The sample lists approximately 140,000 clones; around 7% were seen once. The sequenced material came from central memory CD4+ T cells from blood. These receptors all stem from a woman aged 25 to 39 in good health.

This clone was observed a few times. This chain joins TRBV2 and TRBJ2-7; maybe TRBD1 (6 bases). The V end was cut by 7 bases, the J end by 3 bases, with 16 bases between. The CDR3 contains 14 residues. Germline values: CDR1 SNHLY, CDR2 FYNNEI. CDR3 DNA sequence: TGTGCCAGCAACCCACAGGGCCCGGACTACGAGCAGTACTTC. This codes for CASNPQGPDYEQYF. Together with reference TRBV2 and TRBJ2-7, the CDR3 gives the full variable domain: EPEVTQTPSHQVTQMGQEVILRCVPISNHLYFYWYRQILGQKVEFLVSFYNNEISEKSEIFDDQFSVERPDGSNFTLKIRSTKLEDSAMYFCASNPQGPDYEQYFGPGTRLTVT.

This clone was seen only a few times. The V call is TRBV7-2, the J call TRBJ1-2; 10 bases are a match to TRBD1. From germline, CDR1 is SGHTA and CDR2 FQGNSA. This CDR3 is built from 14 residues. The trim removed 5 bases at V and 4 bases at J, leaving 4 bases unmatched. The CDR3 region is CASSPRDRGYGYTF. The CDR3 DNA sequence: TGTGCCAGCAGCCCACGGGACAGGGGCTATGGCTACACCTTC.

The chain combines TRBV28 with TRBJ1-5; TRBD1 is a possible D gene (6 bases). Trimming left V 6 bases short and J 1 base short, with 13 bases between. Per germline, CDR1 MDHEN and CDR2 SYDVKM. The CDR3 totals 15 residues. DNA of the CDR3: TGTGCCAGCAGGCCACAGGGAGCAAGCAATCAGCCCCAGCATTTT. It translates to CASRPQGASNQPQHF.

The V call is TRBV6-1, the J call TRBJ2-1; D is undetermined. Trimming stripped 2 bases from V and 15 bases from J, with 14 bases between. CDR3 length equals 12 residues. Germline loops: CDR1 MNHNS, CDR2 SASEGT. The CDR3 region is CASSELAYRPFF. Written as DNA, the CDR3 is TGTGCCAGCAGTGAATTAGCCTATAGGCCGTTCTTC.

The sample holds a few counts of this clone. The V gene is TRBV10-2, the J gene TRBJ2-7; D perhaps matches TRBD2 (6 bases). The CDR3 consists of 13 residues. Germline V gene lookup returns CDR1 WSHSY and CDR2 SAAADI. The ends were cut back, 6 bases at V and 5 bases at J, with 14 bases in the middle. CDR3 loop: CASSGTQTNEQYF. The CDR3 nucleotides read TGCGCCAGCAGCGGGACTCAGACCAACGAGCAGTACTTC.

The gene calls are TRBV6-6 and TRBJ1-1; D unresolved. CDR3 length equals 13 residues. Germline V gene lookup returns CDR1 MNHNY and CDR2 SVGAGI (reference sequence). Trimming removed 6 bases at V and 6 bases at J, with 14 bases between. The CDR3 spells CASSPGLKPEAFF. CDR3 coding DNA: TGTGCCAGCAGCCCCGGACTGAAACCTGAAGCTTTCTTT.

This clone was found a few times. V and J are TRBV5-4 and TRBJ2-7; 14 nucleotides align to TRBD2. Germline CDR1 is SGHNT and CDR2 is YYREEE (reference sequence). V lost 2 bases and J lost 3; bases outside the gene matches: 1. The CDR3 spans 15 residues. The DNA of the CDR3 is TGTGCCAGCAGCTTCGGGACTAGCGGGAGCTACGAGCAGTACTTC. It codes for CASSFGTSGSYEQYF.

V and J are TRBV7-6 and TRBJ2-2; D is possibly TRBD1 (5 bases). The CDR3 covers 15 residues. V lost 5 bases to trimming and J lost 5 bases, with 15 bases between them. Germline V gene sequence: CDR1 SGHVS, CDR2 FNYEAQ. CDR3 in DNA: TGTGCCAGCAGCAGCCCCACAGGTGCTACCGGGGAGCTGTTTTTT. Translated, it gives CASSSPTGATGELFF.

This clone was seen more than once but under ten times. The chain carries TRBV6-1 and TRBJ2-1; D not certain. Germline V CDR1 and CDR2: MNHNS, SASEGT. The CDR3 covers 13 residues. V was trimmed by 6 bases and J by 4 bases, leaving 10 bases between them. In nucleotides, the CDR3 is TGTGCCAGCAGGCCCCCCGAGTACAATGAGCAGTTCTTC. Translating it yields CASRPPEYNEQFF.

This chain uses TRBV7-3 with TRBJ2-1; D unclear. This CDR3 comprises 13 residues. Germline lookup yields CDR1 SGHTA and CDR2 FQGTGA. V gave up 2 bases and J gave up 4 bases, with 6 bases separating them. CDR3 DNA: TGTGCCAGCAGCTTACAGTTTTACAATGAGCAGTTCTTC. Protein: CASSLQFYNEQFF.

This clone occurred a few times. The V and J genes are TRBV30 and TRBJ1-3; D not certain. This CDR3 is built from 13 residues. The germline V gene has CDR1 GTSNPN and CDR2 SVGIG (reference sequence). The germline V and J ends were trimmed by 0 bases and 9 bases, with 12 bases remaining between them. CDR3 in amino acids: CAWSVPAVGTIYF. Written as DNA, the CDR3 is TGTGCCTGGAGTGTACCGGCGGTCGGCACCATATATTTT.

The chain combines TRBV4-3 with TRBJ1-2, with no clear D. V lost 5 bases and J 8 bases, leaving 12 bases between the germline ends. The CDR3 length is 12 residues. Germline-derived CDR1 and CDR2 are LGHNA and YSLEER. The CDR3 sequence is CASSNQEEGYTF. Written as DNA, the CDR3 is TGCGCCAGCAGCAACCAGGAGGAAGGCTACACCTTC.

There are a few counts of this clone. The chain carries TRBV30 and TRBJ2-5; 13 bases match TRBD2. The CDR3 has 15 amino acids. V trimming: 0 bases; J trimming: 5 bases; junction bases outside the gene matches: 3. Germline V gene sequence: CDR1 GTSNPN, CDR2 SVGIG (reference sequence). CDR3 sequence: CAWSVQLAGGETQYF. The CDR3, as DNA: TGTGCCTGGAGTGTACAACTAGCGGGAGGGGAGACCCAGTACTTC.

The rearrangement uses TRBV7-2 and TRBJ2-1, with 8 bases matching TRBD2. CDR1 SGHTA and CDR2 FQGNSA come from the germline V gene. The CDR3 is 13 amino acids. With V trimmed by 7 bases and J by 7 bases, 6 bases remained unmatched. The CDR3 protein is CASMAGGGNEQFF. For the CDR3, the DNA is TGTGCCAGCATGGCGGGAGGAGGGAATGAGCAGTTCTTC.

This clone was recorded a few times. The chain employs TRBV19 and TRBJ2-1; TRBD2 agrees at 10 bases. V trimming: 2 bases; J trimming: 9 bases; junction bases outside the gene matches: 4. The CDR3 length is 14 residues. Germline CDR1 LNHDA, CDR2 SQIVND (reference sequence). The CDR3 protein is CASSISSGSREQFF. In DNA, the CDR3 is TGTGCCAGTAGTATATCTAGCGGGAGTCGTGAGCAGTTCTTC.

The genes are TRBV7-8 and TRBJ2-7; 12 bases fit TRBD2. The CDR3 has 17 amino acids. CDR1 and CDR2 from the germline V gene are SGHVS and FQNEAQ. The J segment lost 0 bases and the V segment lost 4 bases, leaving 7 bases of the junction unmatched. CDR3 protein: CASSSLGTSGSSYEQYF. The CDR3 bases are TGTGCCAGCAGCTCACTGGGGACTAGCGGGTCCTCCTACGAGCAGTACTTC.

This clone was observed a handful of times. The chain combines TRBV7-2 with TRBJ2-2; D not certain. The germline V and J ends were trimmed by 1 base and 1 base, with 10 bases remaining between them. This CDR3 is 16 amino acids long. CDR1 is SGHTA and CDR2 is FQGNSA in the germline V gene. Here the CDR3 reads CASSLGRLGNTGELFF. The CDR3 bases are TGTGCCAGCAGCTTAGGAAGACTGGGGAACACCGGGGAGCTGTTTTTT.

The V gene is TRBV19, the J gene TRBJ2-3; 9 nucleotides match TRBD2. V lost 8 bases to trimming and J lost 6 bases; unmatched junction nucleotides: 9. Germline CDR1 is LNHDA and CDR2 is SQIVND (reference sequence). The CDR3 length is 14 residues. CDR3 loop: CASRLAGESDTQYF. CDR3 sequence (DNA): TGTGCCAGTCGATTAGCGGGAGAATCTGATACGCAGTATTTT.

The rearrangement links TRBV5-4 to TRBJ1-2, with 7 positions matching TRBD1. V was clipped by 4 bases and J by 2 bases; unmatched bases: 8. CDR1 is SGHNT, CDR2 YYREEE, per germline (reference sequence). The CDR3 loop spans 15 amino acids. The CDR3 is CASSLPSGQNYGYTF. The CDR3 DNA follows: TGTGCCAGCAGCCTCCCGTCGGGACAGAACTATGGCTACACCTTC.

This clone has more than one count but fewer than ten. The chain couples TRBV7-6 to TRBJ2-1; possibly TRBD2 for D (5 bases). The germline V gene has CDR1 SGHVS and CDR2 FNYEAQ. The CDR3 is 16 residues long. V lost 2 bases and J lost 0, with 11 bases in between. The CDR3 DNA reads TGTGCCAGCAGCTTACCAGCGAGGGACTCCTACAATGAGCAGTTCTTC. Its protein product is CASSLPARDSYNEQFF.

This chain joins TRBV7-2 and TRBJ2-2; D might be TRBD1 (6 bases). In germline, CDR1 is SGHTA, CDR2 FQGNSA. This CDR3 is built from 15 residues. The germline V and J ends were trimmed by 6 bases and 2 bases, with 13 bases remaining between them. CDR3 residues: CASRSDRRNTGELFF. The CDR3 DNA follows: TGTGCCAGCAGATCTGACAGGAGAAACACCGGGGAGCTGTTTTTT.

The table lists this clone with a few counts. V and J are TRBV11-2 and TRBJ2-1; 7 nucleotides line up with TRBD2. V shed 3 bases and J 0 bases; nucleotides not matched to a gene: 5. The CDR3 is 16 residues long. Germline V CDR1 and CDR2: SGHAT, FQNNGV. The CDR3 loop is CASSLSSGISYNEQFF. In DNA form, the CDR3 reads TGTGCCAGCAGCTTGTCGAGCGGGATCTCCTACAATGAGCAGTTCTTC.

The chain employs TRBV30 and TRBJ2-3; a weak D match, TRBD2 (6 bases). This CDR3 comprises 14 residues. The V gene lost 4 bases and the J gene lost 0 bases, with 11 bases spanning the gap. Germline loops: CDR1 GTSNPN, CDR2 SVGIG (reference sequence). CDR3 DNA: TGTGCCTGGACCGGGGGAGCTAGCACAGATACGCAGTATTTT. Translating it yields CAWTGGASTDTQYF. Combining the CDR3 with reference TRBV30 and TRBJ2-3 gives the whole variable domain SQTIHQWPATLVQPVGSPLSLECTVEGTSNPNLYWYRQAAGRGLQLLFYSVGIGQISSEVPQNLSASRPQDRQFILSSKKLLLSDSGFYLCAWTGGASTDTQYFGPGTRLTVL.

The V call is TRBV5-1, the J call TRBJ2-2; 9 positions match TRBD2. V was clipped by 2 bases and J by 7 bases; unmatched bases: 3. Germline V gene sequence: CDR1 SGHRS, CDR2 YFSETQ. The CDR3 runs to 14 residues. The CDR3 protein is CASSFSGSDGELFF. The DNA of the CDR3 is TGCGCCAGCAGCTTTAGCGGGAGCGACGGGGAGCTGTTTTTT. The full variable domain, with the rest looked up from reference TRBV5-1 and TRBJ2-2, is KAGVTQTPRYLIKTRGQQVTLSCSPISGHRSVSWYQQTPGQGLQFLFEYFSETQRNKGNFPGRFSGRQFSNSRSEMNVSTLELGDSALYLCASSFSGSDGELFFGEGSRLTVL.

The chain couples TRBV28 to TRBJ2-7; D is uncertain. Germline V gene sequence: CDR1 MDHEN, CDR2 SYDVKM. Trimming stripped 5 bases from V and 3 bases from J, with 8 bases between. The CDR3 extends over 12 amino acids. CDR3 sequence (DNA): TGTGCCAGCAGTCGACACGGCTACGAGCAGTACTTC. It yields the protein CASSRHGYEQYF. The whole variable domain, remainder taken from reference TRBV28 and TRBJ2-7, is DVKVTQSSRYLVKRTGEKVFLECVQDMDHENMFWYRQDPGLGLRLIYFSYDVKMKEKGDIPEGYSVSREKKERFSLILESASTNQTSMYLCASSRHGYEQYFGPGTRLTVT.

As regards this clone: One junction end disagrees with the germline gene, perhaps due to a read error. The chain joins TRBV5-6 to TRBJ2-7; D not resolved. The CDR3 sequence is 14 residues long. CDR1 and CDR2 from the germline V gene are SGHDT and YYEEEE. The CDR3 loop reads CASNLFGERYEQYF. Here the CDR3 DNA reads TGTGCCAGCAACTTGTTTGGTGAGCGCTACGAGCAGTACTTC.

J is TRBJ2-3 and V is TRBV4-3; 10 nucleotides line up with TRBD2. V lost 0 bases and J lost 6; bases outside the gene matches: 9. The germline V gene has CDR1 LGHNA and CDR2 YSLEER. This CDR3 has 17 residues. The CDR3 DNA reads TGCGCCAGCAGCCAAGATCGGGCTAGCGGGAGTATGGATACGCAGTATTTT. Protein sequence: CASSQDRASGSMDTQYF.

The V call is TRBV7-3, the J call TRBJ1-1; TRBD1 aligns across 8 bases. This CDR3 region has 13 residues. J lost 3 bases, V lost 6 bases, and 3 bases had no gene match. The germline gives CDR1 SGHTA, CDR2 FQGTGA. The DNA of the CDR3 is TGTGCCAGCAGTCCACAGGGGGACACTGAAGCTTTCTTT. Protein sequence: CASSPQGDTEAFF.